This passage covers 13 T cell receptor beta chains from one sample sequenced in a study of graft-versus-host responses after intestinal transplantation. Generated by immunoSEQ multiplex PCR, the TCRdb table keeps only in-frame clones and is missing some. The table shows 20,000 to 25,000 clones, with roughly 79% occurring only once. Graft specimens yielded both intraepithelial and lamina propria lymphocytes. The sequencing here drew on ileum tissue, taken 12 days after intestinal transplant. The origin of the receptors is a human patient who received an intestinal transplant, so some T cells may come from the graft donor.

By sample share, this clone is medium-sized (0.01 to 0.1%). V is TRBV9 and J is TRBJ2-7; maybe TRBD2 (6 bases). The germline CDR1 and CDR2 sequences are SGDLS and YYNGEE. Trimming left V 4 bases short and J 4 bases short, with 15 bases between. The CDR3 contains 14 residues. The CDR3: CASSPWGDPYEQYF. CDR3 nucleotides: TGTGCCAGCAGCCCATGGGGGGACCCATACGAGCAGTACTTC.

V gene TRBV7-9 combines with J gene TRBJ2-7, with 7 bases aligning to TRBD1. The V and J ends lost 4 bases and 9 bases, in that order; junction bases with no gene match: 18. This CDR3 is 16 amino acids long. From germline, CDR1 is SEHNR and CDR2 FQNEAQ (reference sequence). The CDR3 DNA sequence: TGTGCCAGCAGCTCAGGGACAGACTTAGCTACAAAGGTGCAGTACTTC. This translates into CASSSGTDLATKVQYF.

J is TRBJ2-3 and V is TRBV18; 11 nucleotides line up with TRBD2. The CDR3 has 16 residues. Germline V gene data show CDR1 as KGHSH and CDR2 as LQKENI. Trimming took 3 bases from V and 6 from J; bases not matched to a gene: 8. DNA of the CDR3: TGTGCCAGCTCACCGCCTAGCGGGGGGTCGTTCGATACGCAGTATTTT. Translated, it gives CASSPPSGGSFDTQYF.

This sequence joins TRBV19 and TRBJ2-5, with 9 bases fitting TRBD2. The CDR3 runs to 15 residues. Germline lookup yields CDR1 LNHDA and CDR2 SQIVND (reference sequence). V was pared by 4 bases and J by 4 bases, with 7 bases of the junction left unmatched. CDR3 residues: CASSRSSGAPETQYF. In DNA form, the CDR3 reads TGTGCCAGTAGTAGATCTAGCGGGGCCCCAGAGACCCAGTACTTC. The full variable domain, rest sourced from reference TRBV19 and TRBJ2-5, is DGGITQSPKYLFRKEGQNVTLSCEQNLNHDAMYWYRQDPGQGLRLIYYSQIVNDFQKGDIAEGYSVSREKKESFPLTVTSAQKNPTAFYLCASSRSSGAPETQYFGPGTRLLVL.

This rearrangement joins TRBV4-2 to TRBJ2-7, with D unresolved. The ends were cut back, 0 bases at V and 3 bases at J, with 12 bases in the middle. The CDR3 loop spans 15 amino acids. Per germline, CDR1 LGHNA and CDR2 YNFKEQ. This CDR3 is CASSQDQKDFYEQYF. DNA of the CDR3: TGTGCCAGCAGCCAAGATCAGAAAGATTTCTACGAGCAGTACTTC.

This clone showed up just a few times. The chain has TRBV7-9 and TRBJ2-5, with 10 positions matching TRBD2. CDR3 size: 16 residues. The ends lost 5 bases at V and 1 base at J; junction bases unmatched: 7. Germline assignment: CDR1 SEHNR and CDR2 FQNEAQ (reference sequence). This CDR3 is CASSPLSGGTQETQYF. CDR3 coding DNA: TGTGCCAGCAGCCCGCTTAGCGGGGGGACCCAAGAGACCCAGTACTTC.

The chain is built from TRBV14 and TRBJ1-1; D is possibly TRBD1 (5 bases). V was pared by 4 bases and J by 1 base, with 10 bases between. Germline values: CDR1 SGHDN, CDR2 FVKESK. The CDR3 loop spans 14 amino acids. CDR3 coding DNA: TGTGCCAGCAGCCCGACAGTTCCGAACACTGAAGCTTTCTTT. Amino acids: CASSPTVPNTEAFF.

The V and J genes are TRBV13 and TRBJ1-1; D unresolved. V dropped 2 bases and J dropped 11 bases, with 15 bases sitting between them. From germline, CDR1 is PRHDT and CDR2 FYEKMQ (reference sequence). CDR3 length equals 13 residues. For the CDR3, the DNA is TGTGCCAGCAGCTTATTCTTCGGGAGGGAGGCTTTCTTT. Translation gives CASSLFFGREAFF.

The chain links TRBV6-1 to TRBJ1-3; TRBD1 agrees at 11 bases. CDR1 is MNHNS and CDR2 is SASEGT in the germline V gene. V gave up 5 bases and J gave up 8 bases; unmatched junction bases: 5. The CDR3 loop spans 14 amino acids. As DNA, the CDR3 is TGTGCCAGCAGTCGGGACAGGGGGTGGGACACCATATATTTT. This sequence encodes CASSRDRGWDTIYF.

This sequence joins TRBV6-5 and TRBJ2-1; possible D gene TRBD2, 6 bases. The V and J ends lost 6 bases and 6 bases respectively, with 9 bases between them. This CDR3 spans 12 amino acids. Germline-derived CDR1 and CDR2 are MNHEY and SVGAGI. This chain's CDR3 is CASRTRINEQFF. The CDR3 coding sequence is TGTGCCAGCAGGACTAGAATCAATGAGCAGTTCTTC.

This chain's CDR3 is CASRRESQPQHF. CDR3 bases: TGTGCCAGCAGGAGGGAATCGCAGCCCCAGCATTTT. The chain joins TRBV27 to TRBJ1-5; no clear D gene. This CDR3 comprises 12 residues. Germline V lookup: CDR1 MNHEY, CDR2 SMNVEV (reference sequence). Trimming stripped 6 bases from V and 7 bases from J, with 10 bases between.

The chain links TRBV5-4 to TRBJ1-4; D is unresolved. The V gene lost 0 bases and the J gene lost 2 bases, with 8 bases spanning the gap. Germline-derived CDR1 and CDR2 are SGHNT and YYREEE (reference sequence). The CDR3 is made up of 15 amino acids. DNA of the CDR3: TGTGCCAGCAGCTTGGGGCCGGGTACTAATGAAAAACTGTTTTTT. Amino acids: CASSLGPGTNEKLFF.

The rearrangement uses TRBV9 and TRBJ2-1, with TRBD1 as a possible D gene (6 bases). CDR1 is SGDLS, CDR2 YYNGEE, per germline. The CDR3 length is 15 residues. The V gene lost 9 bases and the J gene lost 4 bases, with 20 bases spanning the gap. CDR3 sequence: CATSQGPSLYNEQFF. The CDR3, as DNA: TGTGCCACCTCCCAGGGGCCCTCCCTTTACAATGAGCAGTTCTTC.